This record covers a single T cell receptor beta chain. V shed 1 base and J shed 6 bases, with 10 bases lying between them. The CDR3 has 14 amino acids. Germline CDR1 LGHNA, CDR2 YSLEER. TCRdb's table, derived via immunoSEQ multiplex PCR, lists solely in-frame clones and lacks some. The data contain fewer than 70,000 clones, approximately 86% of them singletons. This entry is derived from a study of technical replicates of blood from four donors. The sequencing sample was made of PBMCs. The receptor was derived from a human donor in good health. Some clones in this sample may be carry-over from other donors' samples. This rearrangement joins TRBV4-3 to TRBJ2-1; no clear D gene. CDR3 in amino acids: CASSQAFLPNEQFF. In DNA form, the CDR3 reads TGCGCCAGCAGCCAAGCGTTCCTTCCCAATGAGCAGTTCTTC.